This T cell receptor (beta chain) was retrieved from a study of T cell repertoires and Cas9 in healthy adults. The study, taken as a whole, reports: SpCas9-reactive regulatory T cells reportedly mitigated SpCas9-reactive effector T cells in vitro.

Trimming removed 5 bases from V and 5 bases from J, with 12 bases in between. CDR3 length: 13 amino acids. Per germline, CDR1 SQVTM and CDR2 ANQGSEA. Sequencing used immunoSEQ multiplex PCR; TCRdb keeps in-frame clones, though not all of them. Of fewer than 25,000 clones in the sample, roughly nine tenths were seen once. Comments on this clone: Antigen unknown.

This TCR was recovered from a human donor in good health. The gene calls are TRBV29-1 and TRBJ1-4; maybe TRBD1 (6 bases). What was sequenced was CD4+ effector T cells (CD127+, CD25-, CD137-, CD154-) from PBMCs; culture status not recorded. CDR3 nucleotide sequence: TGCAGCGTTTTGAAGGGGGGGAATGAAAAACTGTTTTTT. Its translation: CSVLKGGNEKLFF.